The 16 T cell receptor beta chains reported below all come from one sample, sequenced in a study of cytomegalovirus exposure and HLA in healthy donors (TCRdb year 2017). The library was made by the immunoSEQ multiplex PCR assay. For the multiplex PCR, a mixture combining 60 forward primers for TCR Vbeta segments and 13 reverse primers for TCR Jbeta segments was used. Entries here come from immuneACCESS through TCRdb and include only in-frame sequences with V and J called. Some clones fail to appear in such tables; in the studies checked, an unresolved V gene covers under half of the shortfall, and the cause of the remainder is unknown. The sample has about 210,000 clones on record, about nine tenths of them singletons. The ten largest make up around 0.98% of the sample. Sequences were obtained from PBMCs. These receptors came from a boy younger than 10 in good health and CMV-seronegative.

V and J are TRBV6-5 and TRBJ1-6; D is perhaps TRBD1 (6 bases). Germline values: CDR1 MNHEY, CDR2 SVGAGI. The CDR3 totals 15 residues. Trimming removed 6 bases from V and 10 bases from J, with 19 bases in between. Written as DNA, the CDR3 is TGTGCCAGCAGCGCACAACGGCAGGGACACTCACCCCTCCACTTT. It yields the protein CASSAQRQGHSPLHF.

The J gene is TRBJ2-3, the V gene TRBV6-4; 9 bases agree with TRBD2. The CDR3 spans 14 residues. The trim removed 0 bases at V and 9 bases at J, leaving 4 bases unmatched. Germline loops: CDR1 MRHNA, CDR2 SNTAGT. CDR3 sequence: CASSDSWLAGTQYF. CDR3 DNA: TGTGCCAGCAGTGACTCATGGCTAGCGGGGACGCAGTATTTT.

In its sample, this clone was seen once. The V call is TRBV5-1, the J call TRBJ2-3, with D maybe TRBD2 (5 bases). The CDR3 extends over 14 amino acids. V lost 7 bases and J lost 2, with 14 bases in between. Germline loops: CDR1 SGHRS, CDR2 YFSETQ. The CDR3 region has the DNA TGCGCCAGCTCGCTGGGAGAATCCACAGATACGCAGTATTTT. Amino acids: CASSLGESTDTQYF.

The V call is TRBV7-9, the J call TRBJ2-7; possible D gene TRBD2, 5 bases. CDR3 size: 15 residues. Germline lookup yields CDR1 SEHNR and CDR2 FQNEAQ (reference sequence). Trimming pared 0 bases from V and 6 bases from J, leaving 15 bases between. The CDR3 DNA is TGTGCCAGCAGCTTAGCGAGAGGGCCAGAAGGCGAGCAGTACTTC. This gives the protein CASSLARGPEGEQYF.

This clone was picked up a small number of times. V is TRBV7-9 and J is TRBJ1-5; D perhaps matches TRBD1 (5 bases). V lost 5 bases, J lost 3 bases, and 11 bases lay in between. The CDR3 is 14 residues long. CDR1 SEHNR and CDR2 FQNEAQ come from the germline V gene (reference sequence). The CDR3 spells CASSLQAINQPQHF. CDR3 in DNA: TGTGCCAGCAGCCTACAGGCGATCAATCAGCCCCAGCATTTT.

The chain recombines TRBV5-1 with TRBJ1-1; 7 bases are a match to TRBD1. The CDR3 runs to 13 residues. The V gene end was trimmed by 4 bases and the J gene end by 7 bases; junction bases not matched to a gene: 7. Per the germline V gene, CDR1 is SGHRS and CDR2 is YFSETQ. The CDR3 here is CASSVGTALEAFF. The DNA for the CDR3 is TGCGCCAGCAGCGTCGGGACAGCCCTTGAAGCTTTCTTT.

The chain joins TRBV5-1 to TRBJ2-1; 9 nucleotides match TRBD1. The trim removed 0 bases at V and 0 bases at J, leaving 22 bases unmatched. Germline lookup yields CDR1 SGHRS and CDR2 YFSETQ. The CDR3 runs to 23 residues. CDR3: CASSLGGPGTGYRGPNSYNEQFF. The CDR3 DNA reads TGCGCCAGCAGCTTGGGGGGTCCCGGGACAGGGTATCGGGGGCCAAACTCCTACAATGAGCAGTTCTTC.

The rearrangement uses TRBV27 and TRBJ2-5; TRBD2 agrees at 11 bases. The end of the DNA fits TRBJ2-7 better, so the J call may be wrong. CDR1 and CDR2 (germline): MNHEY, SMNVEV (reference sequence). The CDR3 is 14 amino acids. In DNA, the CDR3 is TGTGCCAGCAGCAAAGGGACTAGCGGCTACGAGCAGTACTTC. It yields the protein CASSKGTSGYEQYF.

V is TRBV7-9 and J is TRBJ2-7, with 13 bases lining up with TRBD2. Unmatched junction bases numbered 13, after V lost 4 bases and J lost 1 base. This CDR3 has 19 residues. Germline V gives CDR1 SEHNR, CDR2 FQNEAQ (reference sequence). The CDR3 loop is CASSSHPGLAGKPSYEQYF. For the CDR3, the DNA is TGTGCCAGCAGCTCTCACCCGGGACTAGCGGGGAAACCGTCCTACGAGCAGTACTTC.

This clone was recorded once. V is TRBV18 and J is TRBJ2-7; 8 bases map to TRBD1. The CDR3 is 14 amino acids. After removal of 5 bases from V and 2 bases from J, the junction contained 5 bases not matched to a gene. CDR1 is KGHSH, CDR2 LQKENI, per germline. The DNA for the CDR3 is TGTGCCAGCTCAGTCGGACAGGGCCCCTACGAGCAGTACTTC. This translates into CASSVGQGPYEQYF.

J is TRBJ1-2 and V is TRBV28, with D perhaps matching TRBD1 (5 bases). This CDR3 has 14 residues. The germline V gene encodes CDR1 MDHEN and CDR2 SYDVKM. V was shortened by 6 bases and J by 4 bases, with 15 bases between the two germline ends. CDR3 region: CASSELEGSYGYTF. The CDR3 coding sequence is TGTGCCAGCAGCGAATTGGAGGGGAGCTATGGCTACACCTTC.

V is TRBV20-1 and J is TRBJ1-1; D not certain. CDR3 length equals 11 residues. Germline V gives CDR1 DFQATT, CDR2 SNEGSKA (reference sequence). The V end lost 3 bases, the J end lost 6 bases, and 8 bases lay between the germline ends. The CDR3 region is CSARRIPEAFF. In nucleotides, the CDR3 is TGCAGTGCTAGGAGGATCCCTGAAGCTTTCTTT.

The V call is TRBV5-4, the J call TRBJ2-5; the match to TRBD2 covers 7 bases. With the DNA end fitting TRBJ2-7 better, the J assignment may be wrong. The V gene's germline CDR1 is SGHNT and CDR2 YYREEE (reference sequence). The CDR3 runs to 12 residues. The CDR3 DNA is TGTGCCAGCAGCGGGGGGGCCTACGAGCAGTACTTC. This translates into CASSGGAYEQYF.

The chain recombines TRBV5-5 with TRBJ2-5, with D possibly matching TRBD2 (5 bases). This CDR3 comprises 14 residues. Trimming left V 0 bases short and J 0 bases short, with 6 bases between. Looked up from germline, CDR1 is SGHKS and CDR2 is YYEKEE (reference sequence). The CDR3 sequence: CASSLGGNQETQYF. As DNA, the CDR3 is TGTGCCAGCAGCTTGGGAGGGAACCAAGAGACCCAGTACTTC.

This rearrangement joins TRBV2 to TRBJ2-5, with a possible D match to TRBD1 (6 bases). The germline CDR1 and CDR2 sequences are SNHLY and FYNNEI. The CDR3 consists of 16 residues. Trimming took 6 bases from V and 1 from J, leaving 18 bases between them. The CDR3 loop is CASSDAPRGPQETQYF. For the CDR3, the DNA is TGTGCCAGCAGCGATGCCCCCAGGGGACCCCAAGAGACCCAGTACTTC.

The rearrangement uses TRBV27 and TRBJ2-7, with TRBD2 identical over 12 bases. The ends lost 6 bases at V and 2 bases at J; junction bases unmatched: 5. The CDR3 consists of 15 residues. Germline V gene lookup returns CDR1 MNHEY and CDR2 SMNVEV (reference sequence). The CDR3 bases are TGTGCCAGCAGCGAGGGACTAGCGGGTGCCTACGAGCAGTACTTC. Its protein product is CASSEGLAGAYEQYF.